This T cell receptor (beta chain) was identified in a study of cytomegalovirus exposure and HLA in healthy donors. Notes on the study in general: The listing of approximately 160 TCR beta chains classed them as cytomegalovirus-associated. In a later analysis, compared with equally common non-associated chains, HLA-associated beta chains were more expanded. In vitro assays verified that three CMV-associated chains recognized CMV antigens specifically.

PCR employed 60 Vbeta and 13 Jbeta primers. Sequencing used immunoSEQ multiplex PCR; TCRdb keeps in-frame clones, though not all of them. The sample lists approximately 140,000 clones, around 60% occurring once. V lost 5 bases and J 7 bases, leaving 18 bases between the germline ends. Germline V gene lookup returns CDR1 SGHRS and CDR2 YFSETQ. The CDR3 sequence is 15 residues long. In regard to this clone: Its antigen is still unknown.

This TCR was sampled from a woman in her fifties or sixties in good health and CMV-seropositive. Specimen: PBMCs. The rearrangement links TRBV5-1 to TRBJ2-2; no firm D call. The DNA of the CDR3 is TGCGCCAGCAGATCGACACCATTAGATGTCGGGGAGCTGTTTTTT. Its protein product is CASRSTPLDVGELFF.